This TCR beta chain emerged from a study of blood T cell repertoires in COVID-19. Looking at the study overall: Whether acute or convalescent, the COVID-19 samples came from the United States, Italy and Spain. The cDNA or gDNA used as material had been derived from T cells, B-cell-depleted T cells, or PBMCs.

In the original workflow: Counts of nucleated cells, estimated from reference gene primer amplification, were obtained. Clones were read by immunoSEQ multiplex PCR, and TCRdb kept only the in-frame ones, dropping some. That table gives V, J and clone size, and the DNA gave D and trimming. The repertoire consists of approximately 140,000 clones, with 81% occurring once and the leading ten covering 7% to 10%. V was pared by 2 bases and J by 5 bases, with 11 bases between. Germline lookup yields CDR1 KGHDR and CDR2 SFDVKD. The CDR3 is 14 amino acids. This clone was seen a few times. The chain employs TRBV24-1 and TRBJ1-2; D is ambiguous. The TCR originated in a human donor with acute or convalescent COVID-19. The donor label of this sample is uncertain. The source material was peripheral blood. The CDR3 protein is CATSDYPGRYGYTF. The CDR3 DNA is TGTGCCACCAGTGATTATCCCGGCAGGTATGGCTACACCTTC.